This T cell receptor (beta chain) derives from a study of T cell responses to AZD1222 COVID-19 vaccine. Study-wide points: Only 5 or 6 individuals given AZD1222 were seropositive at baseline. Possibly, clonal diversity was underestimated; donors were largely white British and included more females.

Concerning this clone: Its antigen is undetermined.

Using immunoSEQ multiplex PCR, the repertoire was profiled, and TCRdb retains in-frame clones only, with some absent. The sample has 56,000 or so clones; 75% to 90% are singletons. The sequences come from peripheral blood, collected on day 0 of AZD1222 vaccination. The clonotype originates from an adult in good health.

CDR3 coding DNA: TGTGCCAGCAGCCCCACAGGGACTAATGAAAAACTGTTTTTT. Amino acid sequence: CASSPTGTNEKLFF. The genes are TRBV3-1 (or the pseudogene TRBV3-2) and TRBJ1-4; TRBD1 might be the D (6 bases). The CDR3 loop spans 14 amino acids. Trimming cost V 4 bases and J 2 bases, with 8 bases left between them. Looked up from germline, CDR1 is LGHDT and CDR2 is YNNKEL (reference sequence).